The 32 T cell receptor beta chains given below trace back to one sample, sequenced in a study of radiotherapy plus CTLA-4 blockade in lung cancer. Libraries were prepared by immunoSEQ multiplex PCR; TCRdb keeps only in-frame clonotypes and omits some of them. The profile shows 35,000 to 40,000 clones, 72% of them singletons. This material consisted of peripheral blood, taken from a patient treated with radiotherapy plus ipilimumab. All receptors come from a human donor with non-small cell lung cancer who had stable disease on radiotherapy plus ipilimumab.

V and J are TRBV5-1 and TRBJ2-7; 8 nucleotides match TRBD1. The germline V gene encodes CDR1 SGHRS and CDR2 YFSETQ. The length of the CDR3 is 15 residues. The V gene end was trimmed by 4 bases and the J gene end by 4 bases; junction bases not matched to a gene: 10. For the CDR3, the DNA is TGCGCCAGCAGCCTCGTACCGGGACAGGAGTACGAGCAGTACTTC. It codes for CASSLVPGQEYEQYF.

The gene calls are TRBV5-1 and TRBJ1-3; D is unclear. From germline, CDR1 is SGHRS and CDR2 YFSETQ. The V end was cut by 4 bases, the J end by 2 bases, with 10 bases between. The CDR3 consists of 14 residues. CDR3 DNA: TGCGCCAGCAGCCGGGAAGGCCCTGGAAACACCATATATTTT. This codes for CASSREGPGNTIYF.

The V gene is TRBV6-5, the J gene TRBJ1-1; 8 positions agree with TRBD1. The CDR3 is 13 amino acids. Germline CDR1 reads MNHEY; CDR2 reads SVGAGI. J was trimmed by 0 bases and V by 6 bases; bases with no gene match: 0. The CDR3 reads CASSRGLNTEAFF. In DNA, the CDR3 is TGTGCCAGCAGCAGGGGGCTGAACACTGAAGCTTTCTTT.

V usage is TRBV5-4 and J usage is TRBJ2-3; 7 nucleotides line up with TRBD1. Trimming removed 4 bases from V and 5 bases from J; junction bases left unmatched: 7. Germline CDR1 reads SGHNT; CDR2 reads YYREEE (reference sequence). This CDR3 contains 14 residues. In DNA form, the CDR3 reads TGTGCCAGCAGCGGAGGACAGGCGAGAGATACGCAGTATTTT. This translates into CASSGGQARDTQYF.

The rearrangement joins TRBV7-2 to TRBJ1-2; 7 bases align to TRBD1. The CDR3 spans 12 residues. V was pared by 7 bases and J by 6 bases, with 5 bases of the junction left unmatched. The germline V gene has CDR1 SGHTA and CDR2 FQGNSA. The CDR3 DNA is TGTGCCAGCAACCAGAGGGGGCATGGCTACACCTTC. Translated, it gives CASNQRGHGYTF.

The rearrangement links TRBV11-3 to TRBJ2-7; TRBD2 is a possible D gene (6 bases). Trimming took 2 bases from V and 0 from J, leaving 17 bases between them. In germline, CDR1 is SGHNT, CDR2 YENEEA. This CDR3 has 17 residues. The CDR3 reads CASSLLGGTVSSYEQYF. CDR3 in DNA: TGTGCCAGCAGCTTACTCGGCGGGACGGTAAGCTCCTACGAGCAGTACTTC.

This chain joins TRBV29-1 and TRBJ1-1; D ambiguous. V lost 7 bases, J lost 10 bases, and 16 bases lay in between. Germline V gene data show CDR1 as SQVTM and CDR2 as ANQGSEA. This CDR3 is built from 11 residues. CDR3 residues: CSASNQVAAFF. In nucleotides, the CDR3 is TGCAGCGCCAGCAACCAGGTGGCAGCTTTCTTT.

This clone occurred a few times. The rearrangement uses TRBV4-1 and TRBJ2-7; D unclear. The V end lost 0 bases, the J end lost 0 bases, and 9 bases lay between the germline ends. Germline V gives CDR1 MGHRA, CDR2 YSYEKL. The CDR3 contains 15 residues. The CDR3 nucleotides are TGCGCCAGCAGCCAAGATCTGGCAGGCTCCTACGAGCAGTACTTC. This sequence encodes CASSQDLAGSYEQYF.

Judged by abundance, this clone is medium-sized. The gene calls are TRBV9 and TRBJ1-1; 10 positions match TRBD1. Germline trimming cut 3 bases from V and 1 base from J; bases unmatched to any gene: 3. CDR1 and CDR2 from the germline V gene are SGDLS and YYNGEE. CDR3 length: 15 amino acids. CDR3 nucleotide sequence: TGTGCCAGCAGCGAGGGGACAGGGGCGAACACTGAAGCTTTCTTT. Residues: CASSEGTGANTEAFF.

CDR3 bases: TGCAGCGTTGAAGTGTCTGGCGGTCAGCCCCAGCATTTT. It yields the protein CSVEVSGGQPQHF. The chain links TRBV29-1 to TRBJ1-5; D gene ambiguous. The ends were cut back, 1 base at V and 6 bases at J, with 10 bases in the middle. The CDR3 length is 13 residues. Germline lookup yields CDR1 SQVTM and CDR2 ANQGSEA.

This chain connects TRBV19 to TRBJ1-1, with D possibly being TRBD1 (5 bases). From germline, CDR1 is LNHDA and CDR2 SQIVND (reference sequence). Trimming left V 2 bases short and J 0 bases short, with 16 bases between. This CDR3 contains 17 residues. DNA for the CDR3: TGTGCCAGTAGTATAAGGACACGACCCAATATGAACACTGAAGCTTTCTTT. Its protein product is CASSIRTRPNMNTEAFF. Using reference TRBV19 and TRBJ1-1 for the parts outside the CDR3, the full variable domain is DGGITQSPKYLFRKEGQNVTLSCEQNLNHDAMYWYRQDPGQGLRLIYYSQIVNDFQKGDIAEGYSVSREKKESFPLTVTSAQKNPTAFYLCASSIRTRPNMNTEAFFGQGTRLTVV.

CDR3: CASRGLAGTSSYNEQFF. The CDR3 bases are TGTGCCAGCAGGGGACTAGCGGGGACAAGCTCCTACAATGAGCAGTTCTTC. The V gene is TRBV5-6, the J gene TRBJ2-1, with 13 bases that match TRBD2. The CDR3 has 17 residues. V lost 5 bases and J lost 0; bases outside the gene matches: 5. Germline V CDR1 and CDR2: SGHDT, YYEEEE.

The chain recombines TRBV5-1 with TRBJ1-5; perhaps TRBD1 as D (5 bases). In germline, CDR1 is SGHRS, CDR2 YFSETQ. The CDR3 is 16 residues long. V lost 4 bases to trimming and J lost 0 bases, with 14 bases between them. The CDR3 loop is CASSNSDRFSNQPQHF. CDR3 bases: TGCGCCAGCAGCAATTCCGACAGATTTAGCAATCAGCCCCAGCATTTT.

This chain links TRBV5-4 with TRBJ1-6; D call uncertain. The V gene's germline CDR1 is SGHNT and CDR2 YYREEE (reference sequence). Trimming removed 3 bases at V and 10 bases at J, with 11 bases between. The CDR3 covers 13 residues. The CDR3 here is CASSWVAGSPLHF. CDR3 nucleotide sequence: TGTGCCAGCAGCTGGGTGGCAGGATCACCCCTCCACTTT.

This clone has more than one count but fewer than ten. This sequence joins TRBV7-7 and TRBJ2-2; no firm D call. The CDR3 totals 13 residues. Trimming removed 1 base from V and 6 bases from J, with 6 bases in between. CDR1 and CDR2 (germline): SSHAT, FNYEAQ (reference sequence). Here the CDR3 DNA reads TGTGCCAGCAGCTTAGTGGGCTCCGGGGAGCTGTTTTTT. Protein product: CASSLVGSGELFF.

The chain couples TRBV7-2 to TRBJ2-5; 8 nucleotides match TRBD2. Losses at the gene ends were 4 bases for V and 9 bases for J; bases not matched to a gene: 1. The CDR3 consists of 11 residues. Looked up from germline, CDR1 is SGHTA and CDR2 is FQGNSA. The CDR3 here is CASSSGGAQYF. CDR3 DNA sequence: TGTGCCAGCAGCTCGGGGGGGGCCCAGTACTTC.

In this sample, this clone turned up a few times. DNA for the CDR3: TGTGCCAGCAGGACCTCCGGGACAGGGAGGTCACCCCTCCACTTT. This gives the protein CASRTSGTGRSPLHF. This chain connects TRBV6-5 to TRBJ1-6, with 9 bases fitting TRBD1. The germline V gene has CDR1 MNHEY and CDR2 SVGAGI. The CDR3 is 15 amino acids. V lost 6 bases, J lost 10 bases, and 10 bases stayed unmatched.

This chain connects TRBV18 to TRBJ1-2; no clear D gene. The germline V and J ends were trimmed by 3 bases and 5 bases, with 13 bases remaining between them. The V gene's germline CDR1 is KGHSH and CDR2 LQKENI. The CDR3 consists of 14 residues. The CDR3 spells CASSPSEGRYGYTF. The CDR3 DNA is TGTGCCAGCTCACCGAGCGAGGGCCGGTATGGCTACACCTTC.

Concerning this clone: Mismatch with germline at one junction end may stem from a read error. J is TRBJ2-4 and V is TRBV29-1; TRBD2 matches at 7 bases. The germline V gene encodes CDR1 SQVTM and CDR2 ANQGSEA. This CDR3 comprises 13 residues. CDR3 protein: CSVEGLAQNIQYF. The CDR3 region has the DNA TGCAGCGTTGAAGGACTAGCCCAAAACATTCAGTACTTC.

The chain combines TRBV5-4 with TRBJ2-1, with a possible D match to TRBD2 (5 bases). The length of the CDR3 is 15 residues. The ends were cut back, 2 bases at V and 4 bases at J, with 13 bases in the middle. Germline lookup yields CDR1 SGHNT and CDR2 YYREEE (reference sequence). CDR3 residues: CASSFAGGQYNEQFF. The DNA of the CDR3 is TGTGCCAGCAGCTTCGCGGGCGGGCAGTACAATGAGCAGTTCTTC.

This chain links TRBV4-2 with TRBJ1-1, with 8 bases fitting TRBD1. The CDR3 has 14 residues. In germline, CDR1 is LGHNA, CDR2 YNFKEQ. With 1 base clipped from V and 6 bases from J, the junction kept 4 bases outside the gene matches. This chain's CDR3 is CASSQAGQGAEAFF. Written as DNA, the CDR3 is TGTGCCAGCAGCCAAGCCGGACAGGGCGCTGAAGCTTTCTTT.

This chain connects TRBV5-4 to TRBJ1-6; possible D gene TRBD1, 5 bases. The CDR3 runs 17 residues. Germline assignment: CDR1 SGHNT and CDR2 YYREEE (reference sequence). V was trimmed by 4 bases and J by 0 bases, leaving 14 bases between them. CDR3 in DNA: TGTGCCAGCAGCGAGGGACTTCCGAGCTCCTATAATTCACCCCTCCACTTT. It translates to CASSEGLPSSYNSPLHF.

J is TRBJ2-7 and V is TRBV2; the match to TRBD2 covers 9 bases. V was pared by 7 bases and J by 3 bases, with 13 bases of the junction left unmatched. There are 16 residues in the CDR3. Germline loops: CDR1 SNHLY, CDR2 FYNNEI. The chain's CDR3 is CASKVAGVVVSYEQYF. CDR3 DNA sequence: TGTGCCAGCAAAGTAGCGGGGGTAGTAGTAAGCTACGAGCAGTACTTC.

The chain uses TRBV2 and TRBJ1-1; a weak D match, TRBD1 (5 bases). The ends were cut back, 4 bases at V and 7 bases at J, with 10 bases in the middle. The CDR3 extends over 12 amino acids. From germline, CDR1 is SNHLY and CDR2 FYNNEI. CDR3 loop: CASSVTGIEAFF. CDR3 bases: TGTGCCAGCAGTGTAACAGGAATTGAAGCTTTCTTT.

The V call is TRBV5-1, the J call TRBJ2-7; TRBD2 agrees at 8 bases. The germline V gene encodes CDR1 SGHRS and CDR2 YFSETQ. After removal of 4 bases from V and 5 bases from J, the junction contained 14 bases not matched to a gene. This CDR3 contains 16 residues. DNA for the CDR3: TGCGCCAGCAGCCCCGAATCGGCGGGGGGTCGCCACGAGCAGTACTTC. As protein: CASSPESAGGRHEQYF.

The chain employs TRBV10-3 and TRBJ1-2; 7 bases agree with TRBD1. Trimming removed 7 bases from V and 3 bases from J; junction bases left unmatched: 5. The CDR3 is 13 residues long. CDR1 and CDR2 from the germline V gene are ENHRY and SYGVKD. This CDR3 is CAITGQGDYGYTF. As DNA, the CDR3 is TGTGCCATCACGGGGCAGGGGGACTATGGCTACACCTTC.

V is TRBV4-3 and J is TRBJ1-4; D might be TRBD1 (5 bases). Germline lookup yields CDR1 LGHNA and CDR2 YSLEER. V was pared by 4 bases and J by 0 bases, with 18 bases between. This CDR3 is built from 18 residues. CDR3 DNA: TGCGCCAGCAGCCGGAGCCCAGCAGGACATACAACTAATGAAAAACTGTTTTTT. Its translation is CASSRSPAGHTTNEKLFF.

The chain is built from TRBV11-3 and TRBJ2-5, with a weak D call TRBD2 (7 bases). The J call may be mistaken, given a closer DNA end match to TRBJ2-7. Germline CDR1 SGHNT, CDR2 YENEEA. The CDR3 is 15 amino acids. In nucleotides, the CDR3 is TGTGCCAGCAGCCGAGGGGGGGGGAACTCCTACGAGCAGTACTTC. Protein: CASSRGGGNSYEQYF.

This chain uses TRBV18 with TRBJ1-1; no clear D. V shed 3 bases and J shed 2 bases, with 7 bases lying between them. Germline values: CDR1 KGHSH, CDR2 LQKENI. The CDR3 length is 13 residues. This chain's CDR3 is CASSPSLNTEAFF. CDR3 DNA: TGTGCCAGCTCACCGAGTCTCAACACTGAAGCTTTCTTT.

This clone was found once. The chain carries TRBV30 and TRBJ1-1, with D unresolved. The CDR3 spans 13 residues. Germline values: CDR1 GTSNPN, CDR2 SVGIG (reference sequence). The V gene lost 0 bases and the J gene lost 4 bases, with 9 bases spanning the gap. The CDR3 coding sequence is TGTGCCTGGAGTGTAGTTGAAGCCACTGAAGCTTTCTTT. Residues: CAWSVVEATEAFF.

V and J are TRBV6-1 and TRBJ1-5; 11 bases are shared with TRBD1. Unmatched junction bases numbered 3, after V lost 6 bases and J lost 2 bases. The CDR3 totals 15 residues. CDR1 is MNHNS and CDR2 is SASEGT in the germline V gene. CDR3 region: CASRRDRGGNQPQHF. Written as DNA, the CDR3 is TGTGCCAGCAGGAGGGACAGGGGGGGCAATCAGCCCCAGCATTTT.

The V call is TRBV11-3, the J call TRBJ2-2, with D perhaps TRBD2 (5 bases). CDR1 and CDR2 (germline): SGHNT, YENEEA. This CDR3 has 15 residues. V dropped 5 bases and J dropped 2 bases, with 12 bases sitting between them. The CDR3, as DNA: TGTGCCAGCAGCCATCCGGGATTAAACACCGGGGAGCTGTTTTTT. Translation: CASSHPGLNTGELFF.